The text below deals with one TCR beta chain. The entry originates in a study of blood T cell repertoires in COVID-19. Study background: PBMCs, B-cell-depleted T cells, or T cells were the source of the cDNA or gDNA that made up the material.

CDR1 and CDR2 (germline): GTSNPN, SVGIG (reference sequence). CDR3 length equals 15 residues. Trimming stripped 5 bases from V and 1 base from J, with 14 bases between. Produced via immunoSEQ multiplex PCR; TCRdb's table is partial and in-frame only. The data contain about 210,000 clones, about 91% of them singletons. The chain combines TRBV30 with TRBJ2-2; weak D call: TRBD2 (5 bases). The receptor was derived from a man between 18 and 29 years old with acute COVID-19. Material: PBMCs or T cells enriched from blood (not recorded which). CDR3 in DNA: TGTGCCTGGGGAAAAGCGGCGAGGAACACCGGGGAGCTGTTTTTT. Protein sequence: CAWGKAARNTGELFF.